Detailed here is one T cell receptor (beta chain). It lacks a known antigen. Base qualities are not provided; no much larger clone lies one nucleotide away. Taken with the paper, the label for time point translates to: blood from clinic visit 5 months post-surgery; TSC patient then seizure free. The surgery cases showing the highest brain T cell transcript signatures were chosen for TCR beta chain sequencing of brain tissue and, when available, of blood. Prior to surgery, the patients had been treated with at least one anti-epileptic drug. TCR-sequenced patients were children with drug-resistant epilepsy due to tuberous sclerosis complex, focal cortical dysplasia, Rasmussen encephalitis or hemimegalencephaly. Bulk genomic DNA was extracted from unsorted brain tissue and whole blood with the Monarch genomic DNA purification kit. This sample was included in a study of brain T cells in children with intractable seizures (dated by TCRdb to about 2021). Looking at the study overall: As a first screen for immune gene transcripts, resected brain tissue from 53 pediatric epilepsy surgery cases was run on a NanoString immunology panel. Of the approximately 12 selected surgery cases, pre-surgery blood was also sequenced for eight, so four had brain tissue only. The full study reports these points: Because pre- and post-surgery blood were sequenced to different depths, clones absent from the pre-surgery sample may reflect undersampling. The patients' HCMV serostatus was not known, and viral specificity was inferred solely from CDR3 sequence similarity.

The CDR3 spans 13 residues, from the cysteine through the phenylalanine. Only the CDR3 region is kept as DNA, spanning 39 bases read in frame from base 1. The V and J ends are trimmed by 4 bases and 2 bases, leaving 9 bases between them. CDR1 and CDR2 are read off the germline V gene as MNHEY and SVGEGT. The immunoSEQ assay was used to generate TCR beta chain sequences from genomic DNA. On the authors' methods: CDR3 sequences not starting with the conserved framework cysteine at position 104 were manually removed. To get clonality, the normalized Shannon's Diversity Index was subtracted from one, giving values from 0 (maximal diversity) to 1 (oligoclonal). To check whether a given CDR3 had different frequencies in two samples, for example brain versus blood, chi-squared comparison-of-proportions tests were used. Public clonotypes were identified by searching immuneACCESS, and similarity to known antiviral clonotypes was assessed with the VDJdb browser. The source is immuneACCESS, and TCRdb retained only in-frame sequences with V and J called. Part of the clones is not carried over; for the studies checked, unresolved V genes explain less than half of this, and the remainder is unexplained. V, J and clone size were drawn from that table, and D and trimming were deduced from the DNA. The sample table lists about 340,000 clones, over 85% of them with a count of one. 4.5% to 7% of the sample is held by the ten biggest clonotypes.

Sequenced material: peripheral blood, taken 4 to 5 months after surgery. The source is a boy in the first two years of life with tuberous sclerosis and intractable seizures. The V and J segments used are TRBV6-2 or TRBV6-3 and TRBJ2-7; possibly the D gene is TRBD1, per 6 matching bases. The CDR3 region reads CASSSGHTYEQYF. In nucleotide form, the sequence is TGTGCCAGCAGTTCGGGACATACCTACGAGCAGTACTTC.